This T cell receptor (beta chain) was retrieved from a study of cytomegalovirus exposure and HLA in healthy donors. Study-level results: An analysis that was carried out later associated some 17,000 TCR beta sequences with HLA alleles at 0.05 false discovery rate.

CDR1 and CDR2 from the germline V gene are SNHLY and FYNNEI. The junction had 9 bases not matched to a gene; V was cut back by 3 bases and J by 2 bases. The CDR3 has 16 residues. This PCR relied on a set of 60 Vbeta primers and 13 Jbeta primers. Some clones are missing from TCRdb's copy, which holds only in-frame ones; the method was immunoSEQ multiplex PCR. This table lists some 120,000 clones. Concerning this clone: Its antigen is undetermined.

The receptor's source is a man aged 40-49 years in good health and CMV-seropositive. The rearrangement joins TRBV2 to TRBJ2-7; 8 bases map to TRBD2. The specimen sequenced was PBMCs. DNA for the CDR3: TGTGCCAGCAGTGAGCAGGTGGGACTAGTGCCCTACGAGCAGTACTTC. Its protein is CASSEQVGLVPYEQYF.